Listed here are 3 T cell receptor beta chains from one sample, sequenced in a study of T cell responses to AZD1222 COVID-19 vaccine. Libraries were prepared by immunoSEQ multiplex PCR; TCRdb keeps only in-frame clonotypes and omits some of them. This sample has approximately 270,000 clones; almost 95% occur once, and the top ten carry approximately 0.52%. The sample in question was peripheral blood, obtained 28 days after the second AZD1222 dose. These receptor sequences come from an adult who received the AZD1222 COVID-19 vaccine.

This clone is a singleton in its sample. The rearrangement joins TRBV28 to TRBJ1-2, with D unclear. The germline V gene has CDR1 MDHEN and CDR2 SYDVKM. The CDR3 loop spans 14 amino acids. V lost 8 bases, J lost 4 bases, and 17 bases lay in between. The DNA of the CDR3 is TGTGCCAGCTCCCGGAGCGGACGGCCCTATGGCTACACCTTC. This codes for CASSRSGRPYGYTF.

The sample holds one count of this clone. The gene calls are TRBV10-2 and TRBJ2-7; weak D call: TRBD1 (6 bases). This CDR3 comprises 11 residues. Looked up from germline, CDR1 is WSHSY and CDR2 is SAAADI. The V end lost 8 bases, the J end lost 4 bases, and 9 bases lay between the germline ends. The CDR3 nucleotides are TGCGCCAGCCTACAGGGATACGAGCAGTACTTC. The encoded protein is CASLQGYEQYF.

The genes are TRBV13 and TRBJ2-7; D not certain. Trimming removed 0 bases from V and 6 bases from J, with 12 bases in between. CDR1 PRHDT and CDR2 FYEKMQ come from the germline V gene (reference sequence). CDR3 size: 14 residues. The CDR3 nucleotides read TGTGCCAGCAGCTTAGGCCTTAAGGGTCCCGAGCAGTACTTC. Translating gives CASSLGLKGPEQYF.